This T cell receptor beta chain was identified in a study of CD8+CD57+ T cells in acquired aplastic anemia. This clonotype has a count of ten or more. Its antigen is undetermined. It was genomic DNA that served as the template for profiling TCR beta VDJ and CDR3. One entry per CDR3 protein results from TCRdb running MiXCR on the reads. The sample carries about 160,000 distinct CDR3 sequences, 40% to 60% recorded once. The V end lost 0 bases, the J end lost 1 base, and 12 bases lay between the germline ends. Germline CDR1 is DFQATT and CDR2 is SNEGSKA (reference sequence). The length of the CDR3 is 16 residues. Study conclusions and caveats: Patients and healthy controls showed no significant CD8+ Simpson's diversity difference. About 30 CD8+ CDR3 sequences occurred in both the patients and the controls.

CD8+CD57+ cell expansion had been shown by flow cytometry in patients chosen for sequencing. Each patient gave a blood sample that was collected before any therapy had been received. This TCR derives from a human donor with aplastic anemia. Sequences were obtained from sorted CD4+, CD8+, or CD8+CD57+ T cells (not recorded which) from PBMCs. The V and J genes are TRBV20-1 and TRBJ2-2; TRBD1 might be the D (6 bases). The DNA of the CDR3 is TGCAGTGCTAGAGACGAGGGACACCTGAACACCGGGGAGCTGTTTTTT. Translated, it gives CSARDEGHLNTGELFF.